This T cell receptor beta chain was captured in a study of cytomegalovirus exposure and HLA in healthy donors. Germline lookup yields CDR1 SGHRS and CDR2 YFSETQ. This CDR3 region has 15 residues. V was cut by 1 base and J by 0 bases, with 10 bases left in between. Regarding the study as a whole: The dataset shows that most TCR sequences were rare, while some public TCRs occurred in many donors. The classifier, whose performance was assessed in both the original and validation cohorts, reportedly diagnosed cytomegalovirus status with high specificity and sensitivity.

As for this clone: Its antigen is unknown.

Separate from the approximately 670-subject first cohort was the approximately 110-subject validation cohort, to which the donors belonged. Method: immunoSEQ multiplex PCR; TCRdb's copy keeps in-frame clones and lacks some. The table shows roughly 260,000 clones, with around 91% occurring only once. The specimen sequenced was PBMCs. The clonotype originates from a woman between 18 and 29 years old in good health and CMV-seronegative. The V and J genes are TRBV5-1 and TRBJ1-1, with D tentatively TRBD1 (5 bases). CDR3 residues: CASSLYRNMNTEAFF. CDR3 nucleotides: TGCGCCAGCAGCTTGTACAGGAATATGAACACTGAAGCTTTCTTT. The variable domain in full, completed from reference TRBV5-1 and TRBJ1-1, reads KAGVTQTPRYLIKTRGQQVTLSCSPISGHRSVSWYQQTPGQGLQFLFEYFSETQRNKGNFPGRFSGRQFSNSRSEMNVSTLELGDSALYLCASSLYRNMNTEAFFGQGTRLTVV.